These 11 T cell receptor beta chains share one sample of origin, sequenced in a study of blood T cells in healthy people across ages. A sample-barcoded 5' primer and a J-beta primer mix were used in a second PCR of about 7 to 12 cycles. TCRdb re-called the 5' RACE reads with MiXCR, one entry per CDR3 protein. The repertoire holds hundreds of thousands of distinct CDR3 sequences, approximately 59% seen once, with over 30% in the top ten. Source material: blood. The receptors here all came from a man aged 55 to 69 in good health.

The V call is TRBV2, the J call TRBJ1-2, with a weak D call TRBD1 (6 bases). V was cut by 3 bases and J by 4 bases, with 12 bases left in between. This CDR3 is 14 amino acids long. Germline CDR1 and CDR2: SNHLY and FYNNEI. The CDR3 region has the DNA TGTGCCAGCAGTGATGGGCCAGGGGTCTATGGCTACACCTTC. Translation gives CASSDGPGVYGYTF.

The V gene is TRBV7-2, the J gene TRBJ2-7, with 13 positions matching TRBD2. CDR3 length equals 15 residues. The germline CDR1 and CDR2 sequences are SGHTA and FQGNSA. J lost 7 bases, V lost 5 bases, and 8 bases had no gene match. The DNA of the CDR3 is TGTGCCAGCAGCCAGACTAGCGGGGGGTATAATGAGCAGTACTTC. Protein sequence: CASSQTSGGYNEQYF.

The chain joins TRBV6-5 to TRBJ2-5; perhaps TRBD1 as D (7 bases). Germline loops: CDR1 MNHEY, CDR2 SVGAGI. The V end was cut by 6 bases, the J end by 1 base, with 15 bases between. The CDR3 covers 15 residues. CDR3 nucleotides: TGTGCCAGCAGCCGGGGGACAGTAGGCCAAGAGACCCAGTACTTC. Encoded protein: CASSRGTVGQETQYF.

There are a few counts of this clonotype. The rearrangement links TRBV5-8 to TRBJ1-6; D is uncertain. Germline-derived CDR1 and CDR2 are SGHTS and YDEGEE. Trimming left V 4 bases short and J 16 bases short, with 12 bases between. This CDR3 comprises 11 residues. DNA of the CDR3: TGTGCCAGCAGCGGCTCCGGGATACTCCACTTT. This gives the protein CASSGSGILHF.

The chain couples TRBV18 to TRBJ2-5, with 9 bases that match TRBD2. Germline-derived CDR1 and CDR2 are KGHSH and LQKENI. There are 14 residues in the CDR3. V dropped 2 bases and J dropped 4; count of bases not matched to a gene: 2. The CDR3 bases are TGTGCCAGCTCACCAGCGGGAGGGCCAGAGACCCAGTACTTC. Amino acid sequence: CASSPAGGPETQYF. The full variable domain, its missing parts supplied by reference TRBV18 and TRBJ2-5, is NAGVMQNPRHLVRRRGQEARLRCSPMKGHSHVYWYRQLPEEGLKFMVYLQKENIIDESGMPKERFSAEFPKEGPSILRIQQVVRGDSAAYFCASSPAGGPETQYFGPGTRLLVL.

This chain joins TRBV3-1 and TRBJ1-3; D possibly corresponds to TRBD1 (6 bases). V lost 1 base, J lost 0 bases, and 10 bases lay in between. CDR3 length equals 16 residues. Per germline, CDR1 LGHDT and CDR2 YNNKEL (reference sequence). CDR3 bases: TGTGCCAGCAGCCAAGGGGGGACAAACTCTGGAAACACCATATATTTT. Residues: CASSQGGTNSGNTIYF.

V is TRBV12-3 or TRBV12-4 and J is TRBJ2-7; maybe TRBD2 (5 bases). The V and J ends lost 0 bases and 6 bases respectively, with 12 bases between them. The CDR3 has 14 amino acids. In DNA, the CDR3 is TGTGCCAGCAGTTTAGCCCGGCGGACTGGCGAGCAGTACTTC. Translation gives CASSLARRTGEQYF.

The rearrangement uses TRBV29-1 and TRBJ1-1; maybe TRBD1 (6 bases). V was clipped by 4 bases and J by 0 bases, with 12 bases between them. CDR3 size: 14 residues. Germline assignment: CDR1 SQVTM and CDR2 ANQGSEA. This CDR3 is CSVARQDMNTEAFF. Written as DNA, the CDR3 is TGCAGCGTTGCCCGACAGGACATGAACACTGAAGCTTTCTTT. Using reference TRBV29-1 and TRBJ1-1 for the parts outside the CDR3, the full variable domain is SAVISQKPSRDICQRGTSLTIQCQVDSQVTMMFWYRQQPGQSLTLIATANQGSEATYESGFVIDKFPISRPNLTFSTLTVSNMSPEDSSIYLCSVARQDMNTEAFFGQGTRLTVV.

V usage is TRBV6-2 or TRBV6-3 and J usage is TRBJ2-5, with a weak D call TRBD2 (6 bases). Germline V lookup: CDR1 MNHEY, CDR2 SVGEGT. The CDR3 contains 16 residues. V was shortened by 1 base and J by 1 base, with 13 bases between the two germline ends. In DNA form, the CDR3 reads TGTGCCAGCAGTTACTATCCGATGGGGGGCCAAGAGACCCAGTACTTC. Its translation is CASSYYPMGGQETQYF.

J is TRBJ2-7 and V is TRBV5-1; 11 bases match TRBD2. The V segment lost 3 bases and the J segment 3 bases; nucleotides outside the gene matches: 8. Germline CDR1 and CDR2: SGHRS and YFSETQ. The CDR3 spans 16 residues. CDR3 sequence: CASSSGGTSGDYEQYF. Here the CDR3 DNA reads TGCGCCAGCAGCTCGGGTGGGACTAGCGGAGACTACGAGCAGTACTTC.

V and J are TRBV7-2 and TRBJ2-1; D may be TRBD2 (6 bases). Trimming removed 1 base at V and 7 bases at J, with 11 bases between. CDR1 and CDR2 (germline): SGHTA, FQGNSA. CDR3 length: 14 amino acids. The CDR3 is CASSLGSGGNEQFF. The CDR3, as DNA: TGTGCCAGCAGCTTAGGTAGCGGTGGGAATGAGCAGTTCTTC.